Presented here are 27 T cell receptor beta chains from one specimen sequenced in a study of molecular identifiers for immune sequencing clone quantification. TCRdb used MiXCR to reprocess the PCR reads, holding one entry per CDR3 protein. The table records approximately 9,000 distinct CDR3 sequences, 13% to 15% of them present only once. The sequenced sample was naive CD8+ T cells from blood, with Jurkat cell RNA spiked in. The subset: FACS-sorted CD8+CD4-CCR7+CD45RA+ naive T cells. Receptor source: a human donor in good health. Some libraries in this study had Jurkat cell RNA spiked in.

This clonotype was recorded at least ten times. The chain joins TRBV11-2 to TRBJ1-1, with 12 bases identical to TRBD1. CDR1 SGHAT and CDR2 FQNNGV come from the germline V gene. With 4 bases clipped from V and 0 bases from J, the junction kept 15 bases outside the gene matches. CDR3 length: 20 amino acids. CDR3 nucleotide sequence: TGTGCCAGCAGCTCCTTACGGGGACAGGGGGCACTACTCATGAACACTGAAGCTTTCTTT. Translation gives CASSSLRGQGALLMNTEAFF.

In regard to this clonotype: Since a much larger clone is just one base distant, this may be a read error. The chain employs TRBV27 and TRBJ2-7; D gene uncertain. The CDR3 is 14 residues long. Per the germline V gene, CDR1 is MNHEY and CDR2 is SMNVEV (reference sequence). The CDR3 here is CASGLKPRSYEQYF. The CDR3 DNA reads as TGTGCCAGCGGTTTAAAACCCCGCTCCTACGAGCAGTACTTC.

A note on this clonotype: A read error is possible here, since a much larger clone lies one base away. The chain is built from TRBV5-1 and TRBJ2-5; 10 nucleotides match TRBD2. This CDR3 spans 16 amino acids. Germline V gene data show CDR1 as SGHRS and CDR2 as YFSETQ. This CDR3 is CTSSSLAGAIQETQYF. DNA for the CDR3: TGCACCAGCAGCTCTCTAGCGGGGGCCATTCAAGAGACCCAGTACTTC.

This clonotype is deemed medium-sized. This chain uses TRBV6-1 with TRBJ1-5; D call uncertain. V lost 3 bases and J 9 bases, leaving 21 bases between the germline ends. CDR1 and CDR2 from the germline V gene are MNHNS and SASEGT. The CDR3 extends over 16 amino acids. Here the CDR3 reads CASSEGSMNRGPPQHF. CDR3 sequence (DNA): TGTGCCAGCAGTGAGGGAAGTATGAACCGGGGTCCGCCCCAGCATTTT.

This clonotype is medium-sized (0.01 to 0.1%). This chain joins TRBV11-2 and TRBJ2-3; 13 positions match TRBD2. V shed 5 bases and J 0 bases; nucleotides not matched to a gene: 5. The germline V gene encodes CDR1 SGHAT and CDR2 FQNNGV. The CDR3 runs 17 residues. CDR3 sequence: CASSPQGLAGSTDTQYF. CDR3 DNA sequence: TGTGCCAGCAGCCCCCAGGGACTAGCGGGAAGCACAGATACGCAGTATTTT. The whole variable domain, remainder taken from reference TRBV11-2 and TRBJ2-3, is EAGVAQSPRYKIIEKRQSVAFWCNPISGHATLYWYQQILGQGPKLLIQFQNNGVVDDSQLPKDRFSAERLKGVDSTLKIQPAKLEDSAVYLCASSPQGLAGSTDTQYFGPGTRLTVL.

Notes on this clonotype: Since a much larger clone is just one base distant, this may be a read error. The CDR3 loop is CASSQDYFGGHGTGELFF. CDR3 DNA sequence: TGTGCCAGCAGCCAAGATTACTTCGGGGGGCACGGCACCGGGGAGCTGTTTTTT. The chain couples TRBV3-2 to TRBJ2-2; the D call in the table, TRBD1, was not verified against the DNA. TRBV3-2 is given as a pseudogene. The CDR3 extends over 18 amino acids.

By share of the sample, this clonotype is medium-sized. The rearrangement joins TRBV27 to TRBJ1-1; D remains unclear. CDR3 size: 13 residues. V dropped 6 bases and J dropped 3 bases, with 11 bases sitting between them. Germline V gene sequence: CDR1 MNHEY, CDR2 SMNVEV (reference sequence). This CDR3 reads CASRIDRDTEAFF. CDR3 coding DNA: TGTGCCAGCAGAATAGATAGGGACACTGAAGCTTTCTTT.

This clonotype showed up many times. The rearrangement uses TRBV12-3 or TRBV12-4 and TRBJ1-5; possible D gene TRBD1, 5 bases. The V and J ends lost 4 bases and 2 bases respectively, with 12 bases between them. The CDR3 covers 15 residues. In nucleotides, the CDR3 is TGTGCCAGCAGTTCTCACGGGGGTGGCAATCAGCCCCAGCATTTT. Amino acid sequence: CASSSHGGGNQPQHF.

This clonotype was seen at least ten times. The chain has TRBV7-9 and TRBJ2-5; tentatively, D is TRBD1 (6 bases). Germline assignment: CDR1 SEHNR and CDR2 FQNEAQ (reference sequence). V shed 3 bases and J shed 4 bases, with 15 bases lying between them. This CDR3 has 15 amino acids. CDR3: CASSFTAGERETQYF. The CDR3 region has the DNA TGTGCCAGCAGCTTCACCGCAGGGGAACGAGAGACCCAGTACTTC.

The sample holds many counts of this clonotype. J is TRBJ1-1 and V is TRBV27, with 8 bases fitting TRBD1. CDR3 size: 15 residues. Trimming removed 2 bases from V and 1 base from J; junction bases left unmatched: 3. Germline V gives CDR1 MNHEY, CDR2 SMNVEV (reference sequence). Written as DNA, the CDR3 is TGTGCCAGCAGTTTAGACAGGGGCCGGAACACTGAAGCTTTCTTT. This sequence encodes CASSLDRGRNTEAFF.

This clonotype has at least ten counts. The V call is TRBV7-6, the J call TRBJ2-2; 11 bases map to TRBD2. The CDR3 extends over 16 amino acids. Germline V gene lookup returns CDR1 SGHVS and CDR2 FNYEAQ. V trimming: 1 base; J trimming: 6 bases; junction bases outside the gene matches: 4. The CDR3 bases are TGTGCCAGCAGCTTAGAACTAGCGGGAGTTTCCGGGGAGCTGTTTTTT. Protein: CASSLELAGVSGELFF.

This clonotype showed up many times. This sequence joins TRBV20-1 and TRBJ2-5, with D tentatively TRBD1 (5 bases). Germline CDR1 is DFQATT and CDR2 is SNEGSKA (reference sequence). The CDR3 consists of 14 residues. The germline V and J ends were trimmed by 4 bases and 3 bases, with 15 bases remaining between them. The CDR3 coding sequence is TGCAGTGCTACCTCCGTAGGCAGGGAAGAGACCCAGTACTTC. This encodes CSATSVGREETQYF.

This chain links TRBV4-1 with TRBJ2-2; TRBD2 might be the D (6 bases). This CDR3 has 15 amino acids. CDR1 and CDR2 (germline): MGHRA, YSYEKL. V was pared by 4 bases and J by 4 bases, with 13 bases between. For the CDR3, the DNA is TGCGCCAGCAGCCTTTCCCTGGGAGGCACCGGGGAGCTGTTTTTT. It translates to CASSLSLGGTGELFF.

A note on this clonotype: This sequence may be a read error, since a much larger clone differs from it by one base. The V call is TRBV4-3, the J call TRBJ1-2; D unclear. With 1 base removed from V and 2 bases from J, the gap between germline ends came to 5 bases. There are 13 residues in the CDR3. Germline loops: CDR1 LGHNA, CDR2 YSLEER. The CDR3, as DNA: TGCGCCAGCAGCCAAGGGCGGAACTATGGCTACACCTTC. This codes for CASSQGRNYGYTF.

Sample share makes this clonotype medium-sized. V gene TRBV20-1 combines with J gene TRBJ2-7; D possibly matches TRBD1 or TRBD2 (5 bases each). From germline, CDR1 is DFQATT and CDR2 SNEGSKA (reference sequence). V lost 6 bases to trimming and J lost 0 bases, with 24 bases between them. The CDR3 covers 17 residues. The CDR3 DNA sequence: TGCAGTGCAACTGACGGGACCGGGACCTGGAGCTCCTACGAGCAGTACTTC. It yields the protein CSATDGTGTWSSYEQYF.

At least ten counts were recorded for this clonotype. The rearrangement links TRBV2 to TRBJ2-7; weak D call: TRBD1 (6 bases). Trimming left V 1 base short and J 10 bases short, with 20 bases between. This CDR3 contains 15 residues. CDR1 SNHLY and CDR2 FYNNEI come from the germline V gene. CDR3 DNA sequence: TGTGCCAGCAGTGAAGTAGGACAGTTTCTACGATTACAGTACTTC. Protein product: CASSEVGQFLRLQYF.

By proportion, this clonotype is medium-sized. The V gene is TRBV29-1, the J gene TRBJ1-1; D is perhaps TRBD1 (6 bases). The CDR3 runs 13 residues. Germline loops: CDR1 SQVTM, CDR2 ANQGSEA. V lost 5 bases to trimming and J lost 4 bases, with 14 bases between them. This chain's CDR3 is CSVWAGAGTEAFF. The CDR3 nucleotides are TGCAGCGTTTGGGCAGGGGCTGGCACTGAAGCTTTCTTT.

This clonotype occurred many times. V and J are TRBV7-9 and TRBJ2-1; 8 bases line up with TRBD1. CDR1 and CDR2 from the germline V gene are SEHNR and FQNEAQ (reference sequence). The CDR3 is made up of 15 amino acids. Trimming at V came to 5 bases and at J to 0 bases, leaving 3 bases not matched to a gene. This chain's CDR3 is CASSLQGGSYNEQFF. CDR3 DNA: TGTGCCAGCAGCCTACAGGGGGGCTCCTACAATGAGCAGTTCTTC.

This clonotype has at least ten counts. The V and J genes are TRBV6-2 or TRBV6-3 and TRBJ1-5; TRBD1 matches 9 bases. Trimming removed 6 bases from V and 3 bases from J; junction bases left unmatched: 12. In germline, CDR1 is MNHEY, CDR2 SVGEGT. The CDR3 has 17 amino acids. In nucleotides, the CDR3 is TGTGCCAGCAGACCAGGGACAGGGATTACCCCCAATCAGCCCCAGCATTTT. Residues: CASRPGTGITPNQPQHF.

This clonotype qualifies as medium-sized. V is TRBV9 and J is TRBJ2-7, with TRBD2 matching 11 bases. Germline lookup yields CDR1 SGDLS and CDR2 YYNGEE. The length of the CDR3 is 15 residues. After removal of 2 bases from V and 2 bases from J, the junction contained 3 bases not matched to a gene. The CDR3 sequence is CASSVGTSGAYEQYF. Here the CDR3 DNA reads TGTGCCAGCAGCGTGGGGACTAGCGGTGCCTACGAGCAGTACTTC.

This clonotype is judged medium-sized. The chain recombines TRBV29-1 with TRBJ2-2; no clear D gene. The V gene's germline CDR1 is SQVTM and CDR2 ANQGSEA. With 3 bases removed from V and 9 bases from J, the gap between germline ends came to 11 bases. The CDR3 sequence is 12 residues long. In nucleotides, the CDR3 is TGCAGCGTTGAGAGTGATTTGAGGGAGCTGTTTTTT. Translation: CSVESDLRELFF.

The table lists this clonotype with many counts. The chain links TRBV27 to TRBJ2-5; 8 positions match TRBD1. Germline CDR1 reads MNHEY; CDR2 reads SMNVEV (reference sequence). The CDR3 sequence is 15 residues long. Trimming took 6 bases from V and 0 from J; bases not matched to a gene: 6. The CDR3 DNA follows: TGTGCCAGCAGAGCCCAGGGGGCGAACCAAGAGACCCAGTACTTC. Translating gives CASRAQGANQETQYF.

This clonotype has at least ten counts. The chain uses TRBV27 and TRBJ2-7, with D maybe TRBD2 (6 bases). The CDR3 length is 11 residues. Germline values: CDR1 MNHEY, CDR2 SMNVEV (reference sequence). The V end lost 4 bases, the J end lost 7 bases, and 8 bases lay between the germline ends. The CDR3 DNA sequence: TGTGCCAGCAGTTCCGCGGGGGAGCAGTACTTC. This translates into CASSSAGEQYF.

Turning to this clonotype: No conserved phenylalanine or tryptophan ends this CDR3, so it is likely a read error. This chain uses TRBV5-6 with TRBJ2-3, with 7 bases matching TRBD1. This CDR3 has 15 amino acids. Germline V gene lookup returns CDR1 SGHDT and CDR2 YYEEEE. Here the CDR3 DNA reads TGTGCCAGCAGCTTGGAGGCAGCGCGGACAGGTACGCAGTATCTT. Protein sequence: CASSLEAARTGTQYL.

As regards this clonotype: At one end the junction does not follow the germline gene, possibly because of a read error. The J gene is TRBJ2-7, the V gene TRBV27; the D gene is possibly TRBD2 (5 bases). The CDR3 has 14 amino acids. Germline V lookup: CDR1 MNHEY, CDR2 SMNVEV (reference sequence). CDR3 in amino acids: CASGLSRGAYEQYF. The CDR3 DNA reads TGTGCCAGCGGTTTATCCCGGGGAGCCTACGAGCAGTACTTC.

This clonotype has a count of ten or more. V is TRBV7-9 and J is TRBJ2-7, with D perhaps TRBD1 (5 bases). The CDR3 runs 13 residues. With 4 bases removed from V and 3 bases from J, the gap between germline ends came to 10 bases. CDR1 is SEHNR and CDR2 is FQNEAQ in the germline V gene (reference sequence). CDR3 protein: CASSWQTDYEQYF. CDR3 sequence (DNA): TGTGCCAGCAGCTGGCAGACAGACTACGAGCAGTACTTC. The full variable domain, in which reference TRBV7-9 and TRBJ2-7 provide the parts outside the CDR3, is DTGVSQNPRHKITKRGQNVTFRCDPISEHNRLYWYRQTLGQGPEFLTYFQNEAQLEKSRLLSDRFSAERPKGSFSTLEIQRTEQGDSAMYLCASSWQTDYEQYFGPGTRLTVT.

This clonotype was recorded at least ten times. One end of the junction does not line up with germline, which may come from a read error. The chain links TRBV2 to TRBJ1-1; possible D gene TRBD1, 5 bases. This CDR3 spans 14 amino acids. CDR1 is SNHLY, CDR2 FYNNEI, per germline. CDR3 nucleotides: TGTGCCAGCACTGAATTGGGGGGAGGCACTGAAGCTTTCTTT. It codes for CASTELGGGTEAFF.